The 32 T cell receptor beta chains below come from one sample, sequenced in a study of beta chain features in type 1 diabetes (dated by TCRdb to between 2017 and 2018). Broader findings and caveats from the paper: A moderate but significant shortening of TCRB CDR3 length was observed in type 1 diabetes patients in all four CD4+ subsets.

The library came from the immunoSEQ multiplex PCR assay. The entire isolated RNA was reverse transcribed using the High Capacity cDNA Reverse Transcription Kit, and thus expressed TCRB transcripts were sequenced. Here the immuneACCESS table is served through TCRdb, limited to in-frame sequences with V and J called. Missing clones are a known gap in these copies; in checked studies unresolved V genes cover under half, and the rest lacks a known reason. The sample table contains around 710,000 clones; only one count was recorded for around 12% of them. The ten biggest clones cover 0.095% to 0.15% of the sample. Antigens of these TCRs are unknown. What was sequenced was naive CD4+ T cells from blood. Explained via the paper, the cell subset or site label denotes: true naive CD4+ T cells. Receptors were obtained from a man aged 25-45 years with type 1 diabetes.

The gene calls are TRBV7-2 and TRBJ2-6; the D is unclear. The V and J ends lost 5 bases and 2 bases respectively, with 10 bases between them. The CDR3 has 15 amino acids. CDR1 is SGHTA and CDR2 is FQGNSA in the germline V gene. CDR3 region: CASSLLSAGANVLTF. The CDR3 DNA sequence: TGTGCCAGCAGCCTCCTGTCGGCTGGGGCCAACGTCCTGACTTTC.

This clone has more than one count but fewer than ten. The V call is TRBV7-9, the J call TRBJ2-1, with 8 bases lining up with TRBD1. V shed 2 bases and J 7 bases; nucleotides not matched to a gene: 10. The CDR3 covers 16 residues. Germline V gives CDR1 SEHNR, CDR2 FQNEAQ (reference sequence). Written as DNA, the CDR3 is TGTGCCAGCAGCTTATCGCAGGGGGCGGAATCGAATGAGCAGTTCTTC. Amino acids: CASSLSQGAESNEQFF.

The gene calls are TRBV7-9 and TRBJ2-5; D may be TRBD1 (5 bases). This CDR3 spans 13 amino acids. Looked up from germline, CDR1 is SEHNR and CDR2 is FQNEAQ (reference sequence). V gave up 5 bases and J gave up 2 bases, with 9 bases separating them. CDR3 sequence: CASSKTDQETQYF. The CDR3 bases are TGTGCCAGCAGCAAGACAGATCAAGAGACCCAGTACTTC.

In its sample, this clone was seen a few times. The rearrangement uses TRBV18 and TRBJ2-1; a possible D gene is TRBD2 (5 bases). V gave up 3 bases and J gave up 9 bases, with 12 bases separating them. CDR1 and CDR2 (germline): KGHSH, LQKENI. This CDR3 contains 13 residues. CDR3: CASSPGEASEQFF. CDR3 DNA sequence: TGTGCCAGCTCACCGGGAGAGGCGAGTGAGCAGTTCTTC.

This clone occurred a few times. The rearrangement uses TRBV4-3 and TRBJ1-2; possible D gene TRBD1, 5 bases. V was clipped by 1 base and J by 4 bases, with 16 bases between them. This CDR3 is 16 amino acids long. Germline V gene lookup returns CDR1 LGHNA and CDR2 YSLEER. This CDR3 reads CASSQVPLTGGYGYTF. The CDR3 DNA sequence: TGCGCCAGCAGCCAAGTACCCCTGACGGGGGGCTATGGCTACACCTTC.

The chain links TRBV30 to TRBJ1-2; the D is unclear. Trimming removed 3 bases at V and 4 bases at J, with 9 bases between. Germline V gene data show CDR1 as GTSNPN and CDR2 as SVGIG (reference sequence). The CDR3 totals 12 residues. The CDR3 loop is CAWREDTYGYTF. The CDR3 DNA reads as TGTGCCTGGAGGGAGGATACCTATGGCTACACCTTC.

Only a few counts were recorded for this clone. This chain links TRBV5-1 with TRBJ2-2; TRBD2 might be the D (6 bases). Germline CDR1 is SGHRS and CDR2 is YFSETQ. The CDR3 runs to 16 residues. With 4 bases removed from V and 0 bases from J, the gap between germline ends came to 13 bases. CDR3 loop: CASSPGRRPNTGELFF. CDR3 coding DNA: TGCGCCAGCAGCCCGGGGAGGCGTCCGAACACCGGGGAGCTGTTTTTT.

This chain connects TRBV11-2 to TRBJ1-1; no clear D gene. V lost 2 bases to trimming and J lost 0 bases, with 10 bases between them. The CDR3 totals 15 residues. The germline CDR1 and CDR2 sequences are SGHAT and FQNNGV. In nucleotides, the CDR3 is TGTGCCAGCAGCTTAAGTGTGGGGATGAACACTGAAGCTTTCTTT. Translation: CASSLSVGMNTEAFF.

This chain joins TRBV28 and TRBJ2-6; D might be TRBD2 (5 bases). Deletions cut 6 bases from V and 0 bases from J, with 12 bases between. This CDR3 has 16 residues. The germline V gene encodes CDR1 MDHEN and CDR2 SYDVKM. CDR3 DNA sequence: TGTGCCAGCAGCTTGGGGAGTTACTCTGGGGCCAACGTCCTGACTTTC. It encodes CASSLGSYSGANVLTF.

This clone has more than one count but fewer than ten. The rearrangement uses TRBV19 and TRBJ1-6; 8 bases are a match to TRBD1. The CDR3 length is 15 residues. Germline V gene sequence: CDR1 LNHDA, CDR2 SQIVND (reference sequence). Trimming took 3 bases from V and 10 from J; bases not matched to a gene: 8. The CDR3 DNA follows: TGTGCCAGTAGTATCCAGAACAGGGGGGAGTCACCCCTCCACTTT. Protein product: CASSIQNRGESPLHF. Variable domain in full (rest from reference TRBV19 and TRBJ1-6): DGGITQSPKYLFRKEGQNVTLSCEQNLNHDAMYWYRQDPGQGLRLIYYSQIVNDFQKGDIAEGYSVSREKKESFPLTVTSAQKNPTAFYLCASSIQNRGESPLHFGNGTRLTVT.

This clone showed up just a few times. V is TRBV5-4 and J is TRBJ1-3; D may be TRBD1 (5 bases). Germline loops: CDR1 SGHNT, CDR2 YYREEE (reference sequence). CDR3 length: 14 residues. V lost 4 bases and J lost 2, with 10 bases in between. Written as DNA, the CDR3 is TGTGCCAGCAGCCGCGGGGGGGCTGGAAACACCATATATTTT. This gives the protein CASSRGGAGNTIYF.

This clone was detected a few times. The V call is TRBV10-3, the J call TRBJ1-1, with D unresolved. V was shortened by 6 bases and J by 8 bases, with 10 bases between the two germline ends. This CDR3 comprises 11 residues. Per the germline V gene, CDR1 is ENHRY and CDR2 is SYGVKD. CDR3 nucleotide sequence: TGTGCCATCAGCCAACAGTTGGAAGCTTTCTTT. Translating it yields CAISQQLEAFF.

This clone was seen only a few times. The CDR3: CASSSRSPGGETQYF. In nucleotides, the CDR3 is TGTGCCAGTAGTTCCCGCTCTCCGGGGGGAGAGACCCAGTACTTC. The V gene is TRBV19, the J gene TRBJ2-5, with 7 bases aligning to TRBD2. This CDR3 contains 15 residues. Germline values: CDR1 LNHDA, CDR2 SQIVND (reference sequence). V shed 5 bases and J 4 bases; nucleotides not matched to a gene: 10. The full variable domain, its missing parts supplied by reference TRBV19 and TRBJ2-5, is DGGITQSPKYLFRKEGQNVTLSCEQNLNHDAMYWYRQDPGQGLRLIYYSQIVNDFQKGDIAEGYSVSREKKESFPLTVTSAQKNPTAFYLCASSSRSPGGETQYFGPGTRLLVL.

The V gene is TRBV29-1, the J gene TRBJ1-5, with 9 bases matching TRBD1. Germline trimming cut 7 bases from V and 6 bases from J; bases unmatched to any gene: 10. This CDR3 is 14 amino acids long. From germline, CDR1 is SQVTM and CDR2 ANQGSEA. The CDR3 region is CSAGTGLTGQPQHF. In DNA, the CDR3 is TGCAGCGCCGGGACAGGGTTGACGGGTCAGCCCCAGCATTTT. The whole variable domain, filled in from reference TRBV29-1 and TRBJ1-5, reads SAVISQKPSRDICQRGTSLTIQCQVDSQVTMMFWYRQQPGQSLTLIATANQGSEATYESGFVIDKFPISRPNLTFSTLTVSNMSPEDSSIYLCSAGTGLTGQPQHFGDGTRLSIL.

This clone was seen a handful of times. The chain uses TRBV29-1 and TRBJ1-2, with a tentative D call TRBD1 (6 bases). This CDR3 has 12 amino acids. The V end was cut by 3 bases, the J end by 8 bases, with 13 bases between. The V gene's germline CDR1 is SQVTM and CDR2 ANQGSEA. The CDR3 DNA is TGCAGCGTTGACAGGGGCCGGGAAGGCTACACCTTC. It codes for CSVDRGREGYTF.

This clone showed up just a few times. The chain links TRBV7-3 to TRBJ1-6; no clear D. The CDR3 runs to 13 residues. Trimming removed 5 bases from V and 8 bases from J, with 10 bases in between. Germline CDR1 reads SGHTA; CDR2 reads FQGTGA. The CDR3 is CASSLAGYSPLHF. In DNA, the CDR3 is TGTGCCAGCAGCCTCGCGGGTTATTCACCCCTCCACTTT.

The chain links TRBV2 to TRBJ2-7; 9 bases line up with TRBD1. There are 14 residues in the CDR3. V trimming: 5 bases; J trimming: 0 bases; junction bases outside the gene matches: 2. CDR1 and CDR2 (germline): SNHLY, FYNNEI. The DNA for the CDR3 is TGTGCCAGCAGTCTGGACAGGGGCTCCTACGAGCAGTACTTC. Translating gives CASSLDRGSYEQYF.

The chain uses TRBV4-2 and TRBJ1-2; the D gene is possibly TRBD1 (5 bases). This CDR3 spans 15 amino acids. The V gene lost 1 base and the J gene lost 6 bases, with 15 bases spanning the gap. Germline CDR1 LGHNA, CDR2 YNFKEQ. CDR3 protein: CASSQVQGSVDGYTF. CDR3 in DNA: TGTGCCAGCAGCCAAGTTCAGGGATCAGTTGATGGCTACACCTTC.

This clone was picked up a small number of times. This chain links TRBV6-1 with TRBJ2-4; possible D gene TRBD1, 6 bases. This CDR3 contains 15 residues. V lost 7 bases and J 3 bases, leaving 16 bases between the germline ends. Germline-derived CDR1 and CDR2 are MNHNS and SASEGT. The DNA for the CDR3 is TGTGCCAGCAAAGGAAGGGGGAACGACAAAAACATTCAGTACTTC. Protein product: CASKGRGNDKNIQYF.

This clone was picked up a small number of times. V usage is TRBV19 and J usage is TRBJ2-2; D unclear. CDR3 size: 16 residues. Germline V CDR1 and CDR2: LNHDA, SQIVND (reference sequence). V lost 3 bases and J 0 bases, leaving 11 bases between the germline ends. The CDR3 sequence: CASSIWQRSNTGELFF. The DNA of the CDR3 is TGTGCCAGTAGTATCTGGCAGCGTTCGAACACCGGGGAGCTGTTTTTT.

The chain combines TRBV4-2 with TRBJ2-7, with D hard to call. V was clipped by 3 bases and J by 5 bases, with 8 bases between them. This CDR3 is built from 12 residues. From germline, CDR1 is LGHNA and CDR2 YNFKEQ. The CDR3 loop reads CASSQIANEQYF. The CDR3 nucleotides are TGTGCCAGCAGCCAGATCGCTAACGAGCAGTACTTC.

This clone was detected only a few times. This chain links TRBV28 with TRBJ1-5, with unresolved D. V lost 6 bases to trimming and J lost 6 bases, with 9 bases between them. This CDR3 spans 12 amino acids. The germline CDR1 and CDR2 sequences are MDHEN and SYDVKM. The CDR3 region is CASRGQVQPQHF. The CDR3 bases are TGTGCCAGCAGGGGCCAGGTTCAGCCCCAGCATTTT.

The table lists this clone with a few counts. CDR3 region: CASGPIAKNIQYF. As DNA, the CDR3 is TGTGCCAGCGGGCCAATAGCCAAAAACATTCAGTACTTC. The V call is TRBV2, the J call TRBJ2-4; D ambiguous. The CDR3 sequence is 13 residues long. V gave up 8 bases and J gave up 0 bases, with 8 bases separating them. CDR1 and CDR2 (germline): SNHLY, FYNNEI.

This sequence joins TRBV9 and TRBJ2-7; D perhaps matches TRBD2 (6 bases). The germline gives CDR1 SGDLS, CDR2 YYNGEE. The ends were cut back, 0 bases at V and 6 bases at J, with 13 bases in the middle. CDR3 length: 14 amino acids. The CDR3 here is CASSVAGWGGEQYF. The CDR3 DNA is TGTGCCAGCAGCGTAGCGGGATGGGGAGGCGAGCAGTACTTC.

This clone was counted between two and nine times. Here the CDR3 reads CASTPMNSGPDNEQFF. The CDR3 DNA reads as TGTGCCAGCACCCCTATGAACTCGGGGCCCGACAATGAGCAGTTCTTC. This chain connects TRBV7-9 to TRBJ2-1; the D gene could be TRBD1 or TRBD2 (5 bases each). The germline CDR1 and CDR2 sequences are SEHNR and FQNEAQ (reference sequence). V was pared by 7 bases and J by 5 bases, with 21 bases between. The CDR3 runs 16 residues.

The CDR3 loop reads CASSIIGLGNTIYF. CDR3 sequence (DNA): TGTGCCAGTAGTATTATTGGCCTTGGAAACACCATATATTTT. The rearrangement links TRBV19 to TRBJ1-3; D unclear. The CDR3 has 14 amino acids. The germline V gene has CDR1 LNHDA and CDR2 SQIVND (reference sequence). V lost 3 bases and J lost 3, with 9 bases in between.

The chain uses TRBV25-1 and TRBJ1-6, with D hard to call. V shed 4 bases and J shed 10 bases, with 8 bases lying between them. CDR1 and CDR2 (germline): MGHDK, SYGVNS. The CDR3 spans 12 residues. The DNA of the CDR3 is TGTGCCAGCAGTGCTCGTAGCTCACCCCTCCACTTT. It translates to CASSARSSPLHF.

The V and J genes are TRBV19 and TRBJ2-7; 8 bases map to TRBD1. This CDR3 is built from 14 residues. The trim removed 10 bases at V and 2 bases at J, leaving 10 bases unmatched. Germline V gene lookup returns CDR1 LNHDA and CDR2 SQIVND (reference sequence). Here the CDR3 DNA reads TGTGCCACCTCCCGACAGGGGACCGCCTACGAGCAGTACTTC. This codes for CATSRQGTAYEQYF.

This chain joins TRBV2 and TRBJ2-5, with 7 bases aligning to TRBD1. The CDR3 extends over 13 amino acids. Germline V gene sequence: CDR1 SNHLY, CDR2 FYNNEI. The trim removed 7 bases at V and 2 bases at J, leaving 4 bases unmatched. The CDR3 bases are TGTGCCAGCATCTACAGGGGACAAGAGACCCAGTACTTC. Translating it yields CASIYRGQETQYF.

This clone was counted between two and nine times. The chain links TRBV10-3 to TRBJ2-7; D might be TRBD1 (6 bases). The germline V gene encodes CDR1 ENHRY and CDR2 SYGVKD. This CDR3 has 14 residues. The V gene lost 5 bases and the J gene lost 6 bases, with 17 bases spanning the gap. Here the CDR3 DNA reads TGTGCCATCAGTCCCCGTAAGGACAGAGGCGAGCAGTACTTC. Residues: CAISPRKDRGEQYF.

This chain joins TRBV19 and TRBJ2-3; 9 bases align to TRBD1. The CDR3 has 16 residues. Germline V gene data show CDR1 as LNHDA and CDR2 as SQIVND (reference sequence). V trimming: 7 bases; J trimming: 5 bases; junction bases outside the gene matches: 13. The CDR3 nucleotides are TGTGCCAGTACCAGAACAGGGGGCTACACGCTAGATACGCAGTATTTT. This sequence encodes CASTRTGGYTLDTQYF.

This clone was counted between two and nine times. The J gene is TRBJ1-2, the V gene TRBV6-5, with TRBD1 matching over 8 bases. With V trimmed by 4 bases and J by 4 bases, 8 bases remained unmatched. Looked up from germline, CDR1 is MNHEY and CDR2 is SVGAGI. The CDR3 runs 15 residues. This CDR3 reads CASSSRDRGGYGYTF. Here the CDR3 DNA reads TGTGCCAGCAGTTCAAGAGACAGGGGCGGCTATGGCTACACCTTC.